Listed below are T cell receptor beta chains from one sample, sequenced in a study of blood T cell repertoires in COVID-19. Libraries were prepared by immunoSEQ multiplex PCR; TCRdb keeps only in-frame clonotypes and omits some of them. The sample lists fewer than 250,000 clones; around four fifths were seen once. Material for sequencing was peripheral blood. The receptor source for this set is an older woman with active or convalescent COVID-19. Both conserved end residues are part of each CDR3.

v_call: TRBV27
j_call: TRBJ1-2
cdr3_aa: CASSFGARRYGYTF

v_call: TRBV30
j_call: TRBJ1-2
cdr3_aa: CAWKGDRGRRGYTF

v_call: TRBV5-1
j_call: TRBJ1-4
cdr3_aa: CASSFRQGRDEKLFF

v_call: TRBV5-4
j_call: TRBJ1-1
cdr3_aa: CASSSTDRVENTEAFF

v_call: TRBV19
j_call: TRBJ1-2
cdr3_aa: CASRFGEAYGYTF

v_call: TRBV4-1
j_call: TRBJ1-2
cdr3_aa: CASSQDPAQGASYGYTF

v_call: TRBV5-1
j_call: TRBJ2-5
cdr3_aa: CASSGPSGNQETQYF

v_call: TRBV28
j_call: TRBJ1-5
cdr3_aa: CASSNRVGPTQPQHF

v_call: TRBV2
j_call: TRBJ2-7
cdr3_aa: CASSTSGLAGDYSSYEQYF

v_call: TRBV27
j_call: TRBJ2-5
cdr3_aa: CASSLHPGLAGKETQYF

v_call: TRBV5-6
j_call: TRBJ2-7
cdr3_aa: CASSWGGSGRRLEQYF

v_call: TRBV11-2
j_call: TRBJ2-1
cdr3_aa: CASSPSGTSAEQFF

v_call: TRBV30
j_call: TRBJ1-1
cdr3_aa: CAWSKRTPNTEAFF

v_call: TRBV5-1
j_call: TRBJ1-1
cdr3_aa: CASSPKAGKENTEAFF

v_call: TRBV6-5
j_call: TRBJ2-5
cdr3_aa: CASSYSRGQETQYF

v_call: TRBV7-2
j_call: TRBJ2-5
cdr3_aa: CASSLAGASRETQYF

v_call: TRBV10-3
j_call: TRBJ2-3
cdr3_aa: CAIRRTGREDTQYF

v_call: TRBV3-1/TRBV3-2
j_call: TRBJ2-7
cdr3_aa: CASSQGGPGIPYEQYF

v_call: TRBV7-9
j_call: TRBJ2-1
cdr3_aa: CASSLAGGFYNEQFF

v_call: TRBV27
j_call: TRBJ2-5
cdr3_aa: CASSLSGGETQYF

v_call: TRBV19
j_call: TRBJ1-1
cdr3_aa: CASSPWTGLRTNTEAFF

v_call: TRBV13
j_call: TRBJ2-1
cdr3_aa: CASSLGIGLAGANEQFF

v_call: TRBV2
j_call: TRBJ2-3
cdr3_aa: CASSGGLSTDTQYF

v_call: TRBV2
j_call: TRBJ1-1
cdr3_aa: CASKRDSMNTEAFF

v_call: TRBV30
j_call: TRBJ1-1
cdr3_aa: CAWSVTVNTEAFF

v_call: TRBV2
j_call: TRBJ1-1
cdr3_aa: CASSDLGSTFF

v_call: TRBV11-2
j_call: TRBJ2-1
cdr3_aa: CASSLNSPGLRLENNEQFF

v_call: TRBV5-4
j_call: TRBJ1-2
cdr3_aa: CASSLVTGGFGYTF

v_call: TRBV19
j_call: TRBJ2-3
cdr3_aa: CASSLLAGVTTDTQYF

v_call: TRBV7-9
j_call: TRBJ2-7
cdr3_aa: CASSPPGAGDFYEQYF

v_call: TRBV29-1
j_call: TRBJ1-1
cdr3_aa: CSVLLPGTGDLMNTEAFF

v_call: TRBV2
j_call: TRBJ1-1
cdr3_aa: CASIELKPGQRNTEAFF

v_call: TRBV5-1
j_call: TRBJ2-3
cdr3_aa: CASSQGQDTDTQYF